The source of this TCR beta chain is a study of response to subunit inactivated influenza vaccine (dated by TCRdb to 2016 to 2019). Regarding the complete study: To follow how T cells responded to a trivalent subunit inactivated influenza vaccine, the researchers relied on deep quantitative profiling of the T cell receptor repertoire.

What the work shows at the level of the full study, not this receptor alone: It was suggested by the authors that each seasonal influenza vaccination may recruit only a limited number of new T cells.

In regard to this clonotype: Its antigen is not yet known. Per-base qualities were not stored, and no clone one base away is much larger.

Library preparation employed RT-PCR. Sequenced using an Illumina HiSeq 2500. TCRdb cleaned the public reads at Q25 with fastp, built clones with MiXCR and kept in-frame beta chains. Rows are unified per CDR3 protein, each entry keeping the most common DNA and genes. The sample has roughly 500,000 distinct CDR3 sequences on record, approximately 24% of them singletons. Jointly, the top ten make up over 1.5% of the sample. The material sequenced was CD4+ T cells sorted from PBMCs, taken roughly 5 days after vaccination. This clonotype originated in a man aged 50 or older who received an inactivated influenza vaccine. Donor details come from another sample of the same person, matched by shared clones.

The CDR3 is CATSEAKTPGELFF. The nucleotides are TGTGCCACCAGCGAGGCGAAGACACCCGGGGAGCTGTTTTTT. The chain couples TRBV24-1 to TRBJ2-2; the D gene is not confidently resolved. There are 14 amino acids in the CDR3, from cysteine to phenylalanine inclusive. Only CDR3 DNA remains: 42 bases, in frame from the first base. V was cut back by 7 bases and J by 6 bases, leaving a gap of 14 bases between them. The germline V gene supplies CDR1 KGHDR and CDR2 SFDVKD.